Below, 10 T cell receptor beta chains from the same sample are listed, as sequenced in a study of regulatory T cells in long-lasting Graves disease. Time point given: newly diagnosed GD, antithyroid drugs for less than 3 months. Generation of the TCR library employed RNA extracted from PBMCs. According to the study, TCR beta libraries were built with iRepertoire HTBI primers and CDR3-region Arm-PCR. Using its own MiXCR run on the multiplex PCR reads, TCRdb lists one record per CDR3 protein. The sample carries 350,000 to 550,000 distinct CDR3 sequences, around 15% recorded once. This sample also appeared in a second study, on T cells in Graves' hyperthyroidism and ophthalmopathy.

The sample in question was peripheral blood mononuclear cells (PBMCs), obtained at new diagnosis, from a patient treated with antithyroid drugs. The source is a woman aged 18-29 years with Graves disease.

In nucleotides, the CDR3 is TGTGCCAGTAGCGCCCATGAGCAGTTCTTC. Its translation: CASSAHEQFF. This chain joins TRBV19 and TRBJ2-1; the D is unclear. Germline V gene data show CDR1 as LNHDA and CDR2 as SQIVND (reference sequence). The length of the CDR3 is 10 residues. With 6 bases removed from V and 8 bases from J, the gap between germline ends came to 5 bases. Variable domain in full (rest from reference TRBV19 and TRBJ2-1): DGGITQSPKYLFRKEGQNVTLSCEQNLNHDAMYWYRQDPGQGLRLIYYSQIVNDFQKGDIAEGYSVSREKKESFPLTVTSAQKNPTAFYLCASSAHEQFFGPGTRLTVL.

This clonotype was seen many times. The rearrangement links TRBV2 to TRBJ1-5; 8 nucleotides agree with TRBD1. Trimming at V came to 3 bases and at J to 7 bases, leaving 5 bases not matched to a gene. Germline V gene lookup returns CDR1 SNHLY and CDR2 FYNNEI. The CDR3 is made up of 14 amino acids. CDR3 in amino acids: CASSEDRDWQPQHF. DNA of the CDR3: TGTGCCAGCAGTGAGGACAGGGACTGGCAGCCCCAGCATTTT.

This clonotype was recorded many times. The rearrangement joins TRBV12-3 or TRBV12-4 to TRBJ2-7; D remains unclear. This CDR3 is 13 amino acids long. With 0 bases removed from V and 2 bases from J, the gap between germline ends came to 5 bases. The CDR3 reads CASSLASTYEQYF. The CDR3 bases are TGTGCCAGCAGTTTAGCGAGTACCTACGAGCAGTACTTC.

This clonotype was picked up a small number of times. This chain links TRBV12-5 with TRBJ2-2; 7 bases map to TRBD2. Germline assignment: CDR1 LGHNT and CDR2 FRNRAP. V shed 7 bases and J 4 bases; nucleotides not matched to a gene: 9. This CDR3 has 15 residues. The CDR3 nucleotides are TGTGCTAGTGCAAAGAGCGGGAAAATCACCGGGGAGCTGTTTTTT. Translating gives CASAKSGKITGELFF.

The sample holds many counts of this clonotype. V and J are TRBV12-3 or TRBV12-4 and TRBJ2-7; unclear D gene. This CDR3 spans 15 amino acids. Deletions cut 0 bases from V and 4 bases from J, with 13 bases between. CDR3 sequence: CASSLARRQTYEQYF. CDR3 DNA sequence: TGTGCCAGCAGTTTAGCGCGTCGGCAAACATACGAGCAGTACTTC.

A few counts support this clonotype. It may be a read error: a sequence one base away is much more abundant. Here the CDR3 DNA reads TGTGCCAGCAGTTTATACGAGACAGGGTTCGCAGATACGCAGTATTTT. This gives the protein CASSLYETGFADTQYF. This chain connects TRBV28 to TRBJ2-3; 7 bases map to TRBD1. The trim removed 1 base at V and 4 bases at J, leaving 8 bases unmatched. The germline CDR1 and CDR2 sequences are MDHEN and SYDVKM. The CDR3 spans 16 residues.

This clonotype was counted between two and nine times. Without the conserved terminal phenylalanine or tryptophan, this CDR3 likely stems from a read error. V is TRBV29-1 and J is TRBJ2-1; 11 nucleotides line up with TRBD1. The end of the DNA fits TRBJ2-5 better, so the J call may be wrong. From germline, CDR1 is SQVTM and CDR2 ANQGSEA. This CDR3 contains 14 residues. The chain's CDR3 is CSVPGQGGGETQYL. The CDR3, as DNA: TGCAGCGTCCCGGGACAGGGGGGAGGAGAGACCCAGTACCTC.

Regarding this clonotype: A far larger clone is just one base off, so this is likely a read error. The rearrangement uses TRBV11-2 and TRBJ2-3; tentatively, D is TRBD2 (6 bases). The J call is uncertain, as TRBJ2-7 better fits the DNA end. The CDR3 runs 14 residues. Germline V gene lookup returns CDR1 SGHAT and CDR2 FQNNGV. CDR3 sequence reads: CASSSTREDNEQYF. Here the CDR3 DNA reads TGTGCCAGCAGCTCTACTAGGGAGGATAATGAGCAGTACTTC.

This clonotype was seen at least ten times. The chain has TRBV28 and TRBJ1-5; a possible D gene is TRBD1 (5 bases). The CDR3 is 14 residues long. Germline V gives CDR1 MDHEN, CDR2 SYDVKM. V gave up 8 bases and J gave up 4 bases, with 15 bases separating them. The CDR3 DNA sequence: TGTGCCAGCTCCCCGGGACTCATGAATCAGCCCCAGCATTTT. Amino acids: CASSPGLMNQPQHF. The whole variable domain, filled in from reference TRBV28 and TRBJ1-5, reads DVKVTQSSRYLVKRTGEKVFLECVQDMDHENMFWYRQDPGLGLRLIYFSYDVKMKEKGDIPEGYSVSREKKERFSLILESASTNQTSMYLCASSPGLMNQPQHFGDGTRLSIL.

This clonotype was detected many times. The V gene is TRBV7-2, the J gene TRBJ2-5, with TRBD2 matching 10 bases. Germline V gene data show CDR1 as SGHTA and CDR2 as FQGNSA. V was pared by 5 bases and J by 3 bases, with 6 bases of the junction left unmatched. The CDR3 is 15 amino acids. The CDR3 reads CASSRSGTSEETQYF. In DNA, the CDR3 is TGTGCCAGCAGCCGAAGCGGGACTAGCGAAGAGACCCAGTACTTC.